The next 25 T cell receptor beta chains were all read from a single sample in a study of T cell responses to AZD1222 COVID-19 vaccine (dated by TCRdb to about 2021). Libraries were prepared through the immunoSEQ multiplex PCR assay. TCRdb stores this immuneACCESS table with in-frame sequences only. Part of the clones is absent; in the studies checked, under half of the shortfall reflects unresolved V genes, and no reason is known for the rest. The sample table shows some 170,000 clones, and 90% to 95% are seen once. The top ten constitute under 6% of the sample. Reading the label with the study, this specimen's time point is: about 28 days (+/-7) after the second vaccine dose. Source: peripheral blood, taken 28 days after the second AZD1222 dose. All receptors derive from an adult who received the AZD1222 COVID-19 vaccine.

The V and J genes are TRBV10-3 and TRBJ2-1, with D tentatively TRBD1 (5 bases). This CDR3 is built from 13 residues. V was shortened by 4 bases and J by 8 bases, with 12 bases between the two germline ends. Per the germline V gene, CDR1 is ENHRY and CDR2 is SYGVKD. DNA for the CDR3: TGTGCCATCAGTGCCGACCCCAGGGATGAGCAGTTCTTC. Amino acid sequence: CAISADPRDEQFF.

V gene TRBV30 combines with J gene TRBJ2-3; 13 bases line up with TRBD2. The CDR3 is made up of 15 amino acids. CDR1 and CDR2 from the germline V gene are GTSNPN and SVGIG (reference sequence). J gave up 5 bases and V 2 bases, and 4 bases lay outside the gene matches. The CDR3 DNA follows: TGTGCCTGGAGTCCACGACTAGCGGGAGGAGATACGCAGTATTTT. This translates into CAWSPRLAGGDTQYF.

The chain uses TRBV19 and TRBJ1-1, with D hard to call. In germline, CDR1 is LNHDA, CDR2 SQIVND (reference sequence). V dropped 5 bases and J dropped 5 bases, with 21 bases sitting between them. This CDR3 contains 16 residues. In nucleotides, the CDR3 is TGTGCCAGTAGTCCATATCGTTCGGTGATGGGGACTGAAGCTTTCTTT. This codes for CASSPYRSVMGTEAFF.

J is TRBJ2-7 and V is TRBV4-1; D unresolved. V gave up 0 bases and J gave up 0 bases, with 6 bases separating them. The CDR3 consists of 14 residues. Germline assignment: CDR1 MGHRA and CDR2 YSYEKL. CDR3 protein: CASSQEDNSYEQYF. The DNA of the CDR3 is TGCGCCAGCAGCCAAGAAGACAACTCCTACGAGCAGTACTTC.

The J gene is TRBJ1-2, the V gene TRBV28; 7 bases are shared with TRBD1. The CDR3 sequence is 15 residues long. V was pared by 6 bases and J by 3 bases, with 10 bases of the junction left unmatched. The germline V gene encodes CDR1 MDHEN and CDR2 SYDVKM. The CDR3 loop is CASRTQGVGDYGYTF. DNA for the CDR3: TGTGCCAGCAGGACCCAGGGGGTGGGTGACTATGGCTACACCTTC.

A remark on this clone: The identical CDR3 is also encoded by other nucleotide sequences in the sample. The chain joins TRBV7-2 to TRBJ1-4; the D is unclear. Looked up from germline, CDR1 is SGHTA and CDR2 is FQGNSA. There are 15 residues in the CDR3. Deletions cut 3 bases from V and 0 bases from J, with 8 bases between. CDR3 DNA: TGTGCCAGCAGCTTGACGCCAGCAACTAATGAAAAACTGTTTTTT. It is translated as CASSLTPATNEKLFF.

The gene calls are TRBV6-2 or TRBV6-3 and TRBJ2-7, with D perhaps TRBD1 or TRBD2 (8 bases each). The germline V gene has CDR1 MNHEY and CDR2 SVGEGT. The germline V and J ends were trimmed by 5 bases and 5 bases, with 31 bases remaining between them. The CDR3 sequence is 19 residues long. Here the CDR3 DNA reads TGTGCCAGCAGTGACCCCCCAGGGGGCGGCGGGAGGAATAGCGACGAGCAGTACTTC. Translation gives CASSDPPGGGGRNSDEQYF.

The rearrangement joins TRBV15 to TRBJ1-1, with a weak D call TRBD1 (5 bases). Trimming pared 2 bases from V and 11 bases from J, leaving 15 bases between. CDR1 and CDR2 from the germline V gene are LNHNV and YYDKDF (reference sequence). This CDR3 has 13 residues. CDR3 residues: CATSRNRRDPAFF. CDR3 DNA: TGTGCCACCAGCAGAAACCGCCGGGACCCCGCTTTCTTT.

V and J are TRBV6-5 and TRBJ2-7, with D possibly matching TRBD2 (6 bases). This CDR3 comprises 13 residues. Germline V gives CDR1 MNHEY, CDR2 SVGAGI. Trimming shortened V by 3 bases and J by 7 bases, and 13 bases separated the two germline ends. The CDR3 spells CASSYPGAWEQYF. CDR3 DNA sequence: TGTGCCAGCAGTTATCCGGGAGCCTGGGAGCAGTACTTC.

This rearrangement joins TRBV7-2 to TRBJ2-2; 7 bases fit TRBD2. Germline CDR1 reads SGHTA; CDR2 reads FQGNSA. CDR3 length: 18 amino acids. With V trimmed by 3 bases and J by 5 bases, 15 bases remained unmatched. The CDR3 here is CASSFGPLRERLTGELFF. The CDR3 DNA sequence: TGTGCCAGCAGCTTCGGCCCCCTGCGGGAGAGGTTGACCGGGGAGCTGTTTTTT. Full variable domain (remainder filled in from reference TRBV7-2 and TRBJ2-2): GAGVSQSPSNKVTEKGKDVELRCDPISGHTALYWYRQSLGQGLEFLIYFQGNSAPDKSGLPSDRFSAERTGGSVSTLTIQRTQQEDSAVYLCASSFGPLRERLTGELFFGEGSRLTVL.

V gene TRBV18 combines with J gene TRBJ1-4; 9 bases are a match to TRBD1. The CDR3 runs to 15 residues. V trimming: 3 bases; J trimming: 7 bases; junction bases outside the gene matches: 6. Germline CDR1 KGHSH, CDR2 LQKENI. The CDR3 DNA follows: TGTGCCAGCTCACCTGGGACAGGGTCAGGTGAAAAACTGTTTTTT. It translates to CASSPGTGSGEKLFF.

The V call is TRBV19, the J call TRBJ2-1; D call uncertain. V was pared by 0 bases and J by 7 bases, with 10 bases between. The CDR3 totals 14 residues. In germline, CDR1 is LNHDA, CDR2 SQIVND (reference sequence). The CDR3 loop reads CASSIDSSGNEQFF. In DNA, the CDR3 is TGTGCCAGTAGTATAGACTCCTCCGGAAATGAGCAGTTCTTC.

This clone is a singleton in its sample. The chain links TRBV6-2 or TRBV6-3 to TRBJ1-5; no reliable D call. Trimming pared 0 bases from V and 5 bases from J, leaving 5 bases between. The CDR3 loop spans 13 amino acids. In germline, CDR1 is MNHEY, CDR2 SVGEGT. The CDR3, as DNA: TGTGCCAGCAGTTACTCGCAGGATCAGCCCCAGCATTTT. Translating gives CASSYSQDQPQHF.

The gene calls are TRBV5-4 and TRBJ2-1; 7 bases are a match to TRBD2. V was pared by 1 base and J by 3 bases, with 4 bases of the junction left unmatched. Looked up from germline, CDR1 is SGHNT and CDR2 is YYREEE (reference sequence). CDR3 size: 15 residues. In nucleotides, the CDR3 is TGTGCCAGCAGCTTGAGTAGCGGGCTCTACAATGAGCAGTTCTTC. This codes for CASSLSSGLYNEQFF.

In this sample, this clone turned up a few times. The junction differs from germline at one of its ends, possibly a read error. The CDR3 sequence: CASSPRGQGNQPQHF. CDR3 DNA: TGTGCGAGCAGCCCTAGGGGACAGGGCAATCAGCCCCAGCATTTT. V gene TRBV25-1 combines with J gene TRBJ1-5; the match to TRBD1 covers 8 bases. The CDR3 extends over 15 amino acids. Per germline, CDR1 MGHDK and CDR2 SYGVNS.

This clone occurred once. The CDR3 loop is CASSLGHANTEAFF. CDR3 in DNA: TGTGCCAGTAGTCTGGGACACGCGAACACTGAAGCTTTCTTT. The chain employs TRBV19 and TRBJ1-1; tentative D call: TRBD1 (6 bases). Trimming stripped 5 bases from V and 1 base from J, with 11 bases between. The CDR3 is made up of 14 amino acids. Per the germline V gene, CDR1 is LNHDA and CDR2 is SQIVND (reference sequence).

CDR3 sequence: CASSVGAGESYEQYF. In DNA form, the CDR3 reads TGTGCCAGCAGCGTAGGAGCGGGAGAGTCCTACGAGCAGTACTTC. The V call is TRBV9, the J call TRBJ2-7; 8 nucleotides align to TRBD2. V was pared by 0 bases and J by 1 base, with 3 bases of the junction left unmatched. The germline V gene has CDR1 SGDLS and CDR2 YYNGEE. The CDR3 consists of 15 residues.

The V and J genes are TRBV11-3 and TRBJ2-7; 8 positions match TRBD1. Germline V gene sequence: CDR1 SGHNT, CDR2 YENEEA. V trimming: 1 base; J trimming: 2 bases; junction bases outside the gene matches: 10. The CDR3 sequence is 17 residues long. The DNA of the CDR3 is TGTGCCAGCAGCTTAGCCCTGGACAGGGAAGCTACCTACGAGCAGTACTTC. The encoded protein is CASSLALDREATYEQYF.

The V gene is TRBV19, the J gene TRBJ1-1; D not certain. V was pared by 5 bases and J by 1 base, with 11 bases between. The CDR3 covers 14 residues. Germline CDR1 LNHDA, CDR2 SQIVND (reference sequence). CDR3 protein: CASSPRDTNTEAFF. Here the CDR3 DNA reads TGTGCCAGTAGTCCCCGGGATACGAACACTGAAGCTTTCTTT.

The gene calls are TRBV28 and TRBJ1-2; the D gene is possibly TRBD1 (5 bases). V was cut by 6 bases and J by 4 bases, with 12 bases left in between. CDR1 MDHEN and CDR2 SYDVKM come from the germline V gene. The CDR3 contains 13 residues. Written as DNA, the CDR3 is TGTGCCAGCAGCATACCGGGACCCTATGGCTACACCTTC. Amino acids: CASSIPGPYGYTF.

The chain recombines TRBV6-5 with TRBJ1-1; TRBD1 matches at 8 bases. In germline, CDR1 is MNHEY, CDR2 SVGAGI. V trimming: 4 bases; J trimming: 6 bases; junction bases outside the gene matches: 13. CDR3 length equals 16 residues. The CDR3 region is CASSSLSQGAVAEAFF. In DNA form, the CDR3 reads TGTGCCAGCAGTTCGCTTTCGCAGGGGGCGGTAGCTGAAGCTTTCTTT.

This chain uses TRBV18 with TRBJ2-7; 11 bases line up with TRBD2. V trimming: 0 bases; J trimming: 2 bases; junction bases outside the gene matches: 3. The CDR3 consists of 16 residues. Germline V gene sequence: CDR1 KGHSH, CDR2 LQKENI. The CDR3 DNA is TGTGCCAGCTCACCACCAGGGACTAGCGGAACCTACGAGCAGTACTTC. Translation: CASSPPGTSGTYEQYF.

This rearrangement joins TRBV7-9 to TRBJ1-1; possible D gene TRBD1, 5 bases. CDR3 length equals 18 residues. Trimming pared 3 bases from V and 6 bases from J, leaving 26 bases between. CDR1 and CDR2 from the germline V gene are SEHNR and FQNEAQ (reference sequence). The DNA for the CDR3 is TGTGCCAGCAGCTTCCCATCGGGGCCCGACCCCCGAGGAGCTGAAGCTTTCTTT. Amino acid sequence: CASSFPSGPDPRGAEAFF.

V is TRBV6-5 and J is TRBJ2-1; no reliable D call. This CDR3 has 13 residues. Trimming left V 7 bases short and J 4 bases short, with 11 bases between. Looked up from germline, CDR1 is MNHEY and CDR2 is SVGAGI. The CDR3 DNA sequence: TGTGCCAGCACGATCCACGTATACAATGAGCAGTTCTTC. Its protein is CASTIHVYNEQFF.

The chain joins TRBV4-3 to TRBJ2-7; no clear D gene. Germline V lookup: CDR1 LGHNA, CDR2 YSLEER. This CDR3 contains 13 residues. V lost 4 bases, J lost 1 base, and 8 bases lay in between. The CDR3 nucleotides read TGCGCCAGCAGCCCTGGGCCGTCCTACGAGCAGTACTTC. This codes for CASSPGPSYEQYF.